This entry features one TCR beta chain sequence. Per the authors' pipeline: By means of reference gene primer amplification, nucleated cell counts were estimated. The assay was immunoSEQ multiplex PCR, and TCRdb's table has in-frame clones only and misses some. V and J calls and clone size are those listed in that table; D and trimming were worked out from the DNA. The sample consists of 300,000 to 400,000 clones, approximately 90% of them appearing once. The data were taken from a study of blood T cell repertoires in COVID-19. Study overall: The United States, Italy and Spain supplied acute and convalescent COVID-19 samples. The analysed material was cDNA or gDNA that came from T cells, B-cell-depleted T cells, or PBMCs.

The V gene lost 8 bases and the J gene lost 4 bases, with 11 bases spanning the gap. Germline CDR1 and CDR2: SEHNR and FQNEAQ (reference sequence). The CDR3 runs to 12 residues. The chain carries TRBV7-9 and TRBJ1-1, with D hard to call. The receptor was derived from a woman aged 18-29 years who had recovered from COVID-19. Specimen: peripheral blood. CDR3 loop: CASSLRTTEAFF. For the CDR3, the DNA is TGTGCCAGCTCTCTGAGAACCACTGAAGCTTTCTTT.